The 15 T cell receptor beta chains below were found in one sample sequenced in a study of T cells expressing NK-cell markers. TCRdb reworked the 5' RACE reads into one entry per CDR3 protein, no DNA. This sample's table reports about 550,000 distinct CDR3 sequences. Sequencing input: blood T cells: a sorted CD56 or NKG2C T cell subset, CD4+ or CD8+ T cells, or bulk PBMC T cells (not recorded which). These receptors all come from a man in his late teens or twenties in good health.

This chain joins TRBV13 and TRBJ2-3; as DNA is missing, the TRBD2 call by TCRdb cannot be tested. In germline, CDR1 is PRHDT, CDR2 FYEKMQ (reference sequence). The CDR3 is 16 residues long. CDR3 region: CASSSAPLANTDTQYF.

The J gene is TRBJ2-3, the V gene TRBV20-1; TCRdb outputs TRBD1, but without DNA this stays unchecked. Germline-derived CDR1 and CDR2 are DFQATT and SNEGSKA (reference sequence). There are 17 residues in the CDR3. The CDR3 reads CSATPGLREQITDTQYF.

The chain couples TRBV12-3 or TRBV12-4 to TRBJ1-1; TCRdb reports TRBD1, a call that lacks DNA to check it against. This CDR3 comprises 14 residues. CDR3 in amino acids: CASSWTGGNNEAFF.

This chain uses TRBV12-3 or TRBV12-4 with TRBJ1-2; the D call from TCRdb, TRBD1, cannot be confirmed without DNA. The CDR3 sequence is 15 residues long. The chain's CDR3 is CASSLGGQGASGYTF.

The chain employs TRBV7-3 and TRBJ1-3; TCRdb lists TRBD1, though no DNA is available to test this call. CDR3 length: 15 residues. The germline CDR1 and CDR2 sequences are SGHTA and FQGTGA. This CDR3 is CASSFAGGSGNTIYF.

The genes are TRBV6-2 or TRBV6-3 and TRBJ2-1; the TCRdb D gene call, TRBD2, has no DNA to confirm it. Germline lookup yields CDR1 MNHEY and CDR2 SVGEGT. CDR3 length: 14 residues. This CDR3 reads CAGGTGLSYNEQFF.

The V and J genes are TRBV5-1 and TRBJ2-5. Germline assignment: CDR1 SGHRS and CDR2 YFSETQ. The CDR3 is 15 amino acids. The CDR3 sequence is CASSLVFTDQETQYF.

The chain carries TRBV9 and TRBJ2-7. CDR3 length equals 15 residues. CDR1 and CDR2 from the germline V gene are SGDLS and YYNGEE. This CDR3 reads CASSPSSRGAYEQYF.

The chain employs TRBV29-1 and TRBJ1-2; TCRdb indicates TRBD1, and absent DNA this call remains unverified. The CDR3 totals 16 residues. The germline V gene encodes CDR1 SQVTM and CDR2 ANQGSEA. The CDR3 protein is CSAPALGTASGVGYTF.

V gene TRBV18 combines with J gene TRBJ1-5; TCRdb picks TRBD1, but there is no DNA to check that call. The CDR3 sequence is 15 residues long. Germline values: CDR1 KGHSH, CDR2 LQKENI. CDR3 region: CASSPPGPGAQPQHF.

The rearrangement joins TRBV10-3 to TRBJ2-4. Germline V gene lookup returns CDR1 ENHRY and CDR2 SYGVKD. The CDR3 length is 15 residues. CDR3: CAISDGSGTENIQYF.

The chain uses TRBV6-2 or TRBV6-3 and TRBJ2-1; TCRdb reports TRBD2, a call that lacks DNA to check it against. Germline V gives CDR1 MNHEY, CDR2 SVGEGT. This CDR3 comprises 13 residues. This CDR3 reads CASRLAGGDEQFF.

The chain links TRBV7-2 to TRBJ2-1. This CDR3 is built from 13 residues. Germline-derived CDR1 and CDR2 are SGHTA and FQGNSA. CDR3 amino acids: CASSPLRINEQFF.

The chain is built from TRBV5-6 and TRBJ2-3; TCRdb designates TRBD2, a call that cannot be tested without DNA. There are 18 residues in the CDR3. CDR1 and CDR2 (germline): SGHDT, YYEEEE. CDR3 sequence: CASSLALTGGRAPDTQYF.

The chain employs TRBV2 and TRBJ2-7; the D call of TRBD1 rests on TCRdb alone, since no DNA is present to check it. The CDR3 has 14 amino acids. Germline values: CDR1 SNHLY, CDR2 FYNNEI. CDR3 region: CASSAGTGPSEQYF.